This T cell receptor (beta chain) came from a study of blood T cell repertoires in COVID-19. Repertoires were generated with immunoSEQ multiplex PCR, while TCRdb's copy carries only in-frame clones and drops some. The data hold over 200,000 clones, with around 83% observed a single time. V dropped 4 bases and J dropped 1 base, with 16 bases sitting between them. The CDR3 has 15 residues. The germline CDR1 and CDR2 sequences are GTSNPN and SVGIG (reference sequence). The rearrangement uses TRBV30 and TRBJ1-2; no clear D. The sample comprised PBMCs or T cells enriched from blood (not recorded which). This TCR was sampled from a woman in her thirties or forties who had recovered from COVID-19. The CDR3 DNA reads TGTGCCTGGACCCCCTCAGGAGGGTTTAACTATGGCTACACCTTC. Encoded protein: CAWTPSGGFNYGYTF.